Below, 23 T cell receptor beta chains from the same sample are listed, as sequenced in a study of T cell responses to AZD1222 COVID-19 vaccine. Only in-frame clones appear in the TCRdb table, and some are missing; sequencing was by immunoSEQ multiplex PCR. Of approximately 150,000 clones in the sample, around 91% are singletons; the top ten hold roughly 10%. The sample in question was peripheral blood, obtained 28 days after the second AZD1222 dose. The source of these receptors is an adult who received the AZD1222 COVID-19 vaccine.

The CDR3 coding sequence is TGTGCCAGCCTACAGGGCGCAACTAATGAAAAACTGTTTTTT. Its translation is CASLQGATNEKLFF. V gene TRBV2 combines with J gene TRBJ1-4, with D perhaps TRBD1 (6 bases). Germline V gene data show CDR1 as SNHLY and CDR2 as FYNNEI. The V end lost 8 bases, the J end lost 0 bases, and 10 bases lay between the germline ends. The CDR3 sequence is 14 residues long.

This clone was seen a single time. This chain connects TRBV18 to TRBJ2-2, with D unclear. The CDR3 runs to 16 residues. The germline V gene has CDR1 KGHSH and CDR2 LQKENI. The V end was cut by 4 bases, the J end by 3 bases, with 15 bases between. The CDR3 region is CASSRTEGPDTGELFF. The CDR3 DNA sequence: TGTGCCAGCTCACGTACCGAAGGGCCCGACACCGGGGAGCTGTTTTTT.

This clone was seen just once. V gene TRBV6-4 combines with J gene TRBJ1-1, with a weak D call TRBD1 (6 bases). The CDR3 totals 14 residues. Trimming stripped 6 bases from V and 4 bases from J, with 15 bases between. CDR1 and CDR2 from the germline V gene are MRHNA and SNTAGT. CDR3: CASSLNRVVTEAFF. The CDR3 DNA reads as TGTGCCAGCAGCCTGAACAGGGTTGTCACTGAAGCTTTCTTT.

The chain recombines TRBV7-3 with TRBJ1-1; D unclear. The CDR3 is 14 amino acids. V was cut by 3 bases and J by 7 bases, with 15 bases left in between. Germline loops: CDR1 SGHTA, CDR2 FQGTGA. The CDR3 protein is CASSLMAGVVEAFF. The CDR3 DNA reads as TGTGCCAGCAGCTTGATGGCGGGAGTGGTTGAAGCTTTCTTT.

The rearrangement joins TRBV24-1 to TRBJ1-5, with TRBD1 identical over 8 bases. This CDR3 is 14 amino acids long. Germline-derived CDR1 and CDR2 are KGHDR and SFDVKD. V lost 4 bases to trimming and J lost 7 bases; unmatched junction nucleotides: 5. This CDR3 is CATSETGVGQPQHF. The CDR3 coding sequence is TGTGCCACCAGTGAGACAGGGGTAGGCCAGCCCCAGCATTTT.

The genes are TRBV10-3 and TRBJ1-2, with a weak D call TRBD1 (5 bases). V lost 8 bases and J lost 5, with 12 bases in between. Germline-derived CDR1 and CDR2 are ENHRY and SYGVKD. The CDR3 has 12 amino acids. CDR3 coding DNA: TGTGCCATCCGAGACAGCCTTTATGGCTACACCTTC. It yields the protein CAIRDSLYGYTF.

In this sample, this clone turned up once. This sequence joins TRBV5-1 and TRBJ2-1; 7 nucleotides line up with TRBD2. The V and J ends lost 5 bases and 1 base, in that order; junction bases with no gene match: 12. Germline V CDR1 and CDR2: SGHRS, YFSETQ. The CDR3 runs to 17 residues. The CDR3 coding sequence is TGCGCCAGCAGTCCCCGAGGTCTAGCGGCATCCTACAATGAGCAGTTCTTC. This translates into CASSPRGLAASYNEQFF.

The V gene is TRBV14, the J gene TRBJ1-2; D is ambiguous. The germline V and J ends were trimmed by 4 bases and 3 bases, with 21 bases remaining between them. This CDR3 has 17 residues. Germline values: CDR1 SGHDN, CDR2 FVKESK. CDR3 coding DNA: TGTGCCAGCAGCCCCTCCCAAGGAGCGATCGCCTACTATGGCTACACCTTC. Its protein is CASSPSQGAIAYYGYTF.

V gene TRBV6-1 combines with J gene TRBJ1-5; TRBD1 might be the D (5 bases). CDR3 length: 17 residues. Germline V gene lookup returns CDR1 MNHNS and CDR2 SASEGT. Trimming took 1 base from V and 0 from J, leaving 13 bases between them. CDR3 region: CASSEEYAGHSNQPQHF. CDR3 nucleotide sequence: TGTGCCAGCAGTGAAGAATACGCTGGACATAGCAATCAGCCCCAGCATTTT.

J is TRBJ1-4 and V is TRBV9; D gene ambiguous. V lost 1 base and J 0 bases, leaving 4 bases between the germline ends. CDR1 SGDLS and CDR2 YYNGEE come from the germline V gene. The CDR3 runs 14 residues. CDR3 amino acids: CASSVTATNEKLFF. The CDR3 DNA follows: TGTGCCAGCAGCGTAACGGCAACTAATGAAAAACTGTTTTTT.

The chain joins TRBV12-1 to TRBJ2-1; the D segment call TRBD2 is taken from the table without a DNA check. TRBV12-1 is noted as a pseudogene. The CDR3 covers 16 residues. Written as DNA, the CDR3 is TGTGCCAGCAGCCAACCCGGGACTAGCAATGGCAATGAGCAGTTCTTC. Amino acids: CASSQPGTSNGNEQFF.

This chain joins TRBV25-1 and TRBJ1-6, with a weak D call TRBD1 (5 bases). From germline, CDR1 is MGHDK and CDR2 SYGVNS. The CDR3 consists of 14 residues. Trimming cost V 4 bases and J 7 bases, with 11 bases left between them. For the CDR3, the DNA is TGTGCCAGCAGTGGTATGGGGGGGAATTCACCCCTCCACTTT. The encoded protein is CASSGMGGNSPLHF.

The chain has TRBV30 and TRBJ1-5, with unresolved D. The CDR3 has 13 amino acids. CDR1 is GTSNPN and CDR2 is SVGIG in the germline V gene (reference sequence). Trimming removed 0 bases at V and 9 bases at J, with 12 bases between. CDR3 region: CAWSVGGLGPQHF. As DNA, the CDR3 is TGTGCCTGGAGTGTCGGAGGGTTGGGGCCCCAGCATTTT.

This chain uses TRBV9 with TRBJ1-1, with D hard to call. The ends were cut back, 7 bases at V and 4 bases at J, with 17 bases in the middle. The CDR3 has 14 residues. CDR1 and CDR2 from the germline V gene are SGDLS and YYNGEE. CDR3 DNA: TGTGCCAGCGGACCAAGTAACGGGGTCACTGAAGCTTTCTTT. The encoded protein is CASGPSNGVTEAFF.

The rearrangement uses TRBV7-9 and TRBJ2-3, with 9 bases identical to TRBD1. The CDR3 covers 15 residues. Germline values: CDR1 SEHNR, CDR2 FQNEAQ (reference sequence). V was pared by 5 bases and J by 4 bases, with 7 bases of the junction left unmatched. CDR3 DNA sequence: TGTGCCAGCAGCGTTCCGGGACAGGGCGCAGATACGCAGTATTTT. This codes for CASSVPGQGADTQYF.

The chain combines TRBV3-1 (or the pseudogene TRBV3-2) with TRBJ1-5; perhaps TRBD1 as D (6 bases). From germline, CDR1 is LGHDT and CDR2 YNNKEL (reference sequence). The ends were cut back, 1 base at V and 7 bases at J, with 8 bases in the middle. This CDR3 comprises 13 residues. The DNA of the CDR3 is TGTGCCAGCAGCCAAGGGGGGGGCCAGCCCCAGCATTTT. It codes for CASSQGGGQPQHF.

The chain couples TRBV6-5 to TRBJ2-1; 8 nucleotides align to TRBD2. The CDR3 contains 15 residues. The V and J ends lost 5 bases and 2 bases, in that order; junction bases with no gene match: 5. Germline CDR1 is MNHEY and CDR2 is SVGAGI. CDR3 DNA: TGTGCCAGCAGTCTCGGGGGGGGCCCCTACAATGAGCAGTTCTTC. Its translation: CASSLGGGPYNEQFF.

The V call is TRBV19, the J call TRBJ1-5; 7 positions agree with TRBD1. The junction had 4 bases not matched to a gene; V was cut back by 7 bases and J by 4 bases. Germline V gene lookup returns CDR1 LNHDA and CDR2 SQIVND (reference sequence). The CDR3 spans 13 residues. The CDR3 DNA is TGTGCCAGTAAAGAACAGGGGAATCAGCCCCAGCATTTT. This codes for CASKEQGNQPQHF.

The DNA for the CDR3 is TGTGCCAGCAGCCCCAGTTTAAGGCTCGGCTACAATGAGCAGTTCTTC. Amino acid sequence: CASSPSLRLGYNEQFF. The chain employs TRBV11-2 and TRBJ2-1; D unresolved. The CDR3 length is 16 residues. Trimming took off 5 bases at V and 3 bases at J, with 17 bases between the two ends. Germline lookup yields CDR1 SGHAT and CDR2 FQNNGV.

This rearrangement joins TRBV19 to TRBJ2-3, with D unresolved. V was shortened by 4 bases and J by 3 bases, with 8 bases between the two germline ends. The CDR3 extends over 13 amino acids. Germline V CDR1 and CDR2: LNHDA, SQIVND (reference sequence). The CDR3 reads CASSTTWTDTQYF. DNA of the CDR3: TGTGCCAGTAGTACGACATGGACAGATACGCAGTATTTT.

CDR3 in DNA: TGTGCCAGCAGCCAACTAGGACTAGAGGGCACAGATACGCAGTATTTT. This codes for CASSQLGLEGTDTQYF. The rearrangement uses TRBV4-2 and TRBJ2-3; 7 positions agree with TRBD2. This CDR3 has 16 residues. J gave up 1 base and V 2 bases, and 6 bases lay outside the gene matches. In germline, CDR1 is LGHNA, CDR2 YNFKEQ.

The chain couples TRBV7-2 to TRBJ1-1; TRBD1 might be the D (6 bases). The CDR3 spans 18 residues. The V gene's germline CDR1 is SGHTA and CDR2 FQGNSA. V lost 5 bases, J lost 0 bases, and 22 bases lay in between. CDR3 DNA sequence: TGTGCCAGCAGCGCACACACAGGGATCTACAGAATGAACACTGAAGCTTTCTTT. Protein product: CASSAHTGIYRMNTEAFF.

The V and J genes are TRBV28 and TRBJ1-2, with D hard to call. Trimming stripped 8 bases from V and 8 bases from J, with 24 bases between. The CDR3 covers 15 residues. In germline, CDR1 is MDHEN, CDR2 SYDVKM. This chain's CDR3 is CASGDRALIFGGYTF. CDR3 in DNA: TGTGCCAGCGGAGACCGGGCCCTAATTTTCGGGGGCTACACCTTC.